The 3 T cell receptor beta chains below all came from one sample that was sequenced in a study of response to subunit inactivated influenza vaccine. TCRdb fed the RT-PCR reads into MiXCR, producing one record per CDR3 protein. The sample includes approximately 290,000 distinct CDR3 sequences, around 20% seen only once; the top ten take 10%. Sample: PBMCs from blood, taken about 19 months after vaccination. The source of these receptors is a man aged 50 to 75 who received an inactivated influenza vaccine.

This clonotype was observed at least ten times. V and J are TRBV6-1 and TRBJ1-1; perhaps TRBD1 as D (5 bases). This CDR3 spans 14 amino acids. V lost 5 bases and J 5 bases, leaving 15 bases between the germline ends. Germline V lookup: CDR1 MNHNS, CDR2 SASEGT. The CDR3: CASSPSSDRTEAFF. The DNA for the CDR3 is TGTGCCAGCAGTCCCTCCTCCGACAGAACTGAAGCTTTCTTT.

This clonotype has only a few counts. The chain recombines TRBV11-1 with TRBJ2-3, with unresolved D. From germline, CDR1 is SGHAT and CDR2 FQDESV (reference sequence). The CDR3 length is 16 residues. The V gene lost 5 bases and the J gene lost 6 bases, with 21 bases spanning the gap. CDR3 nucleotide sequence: TGTGCCAGCAGCCTGGAGCGAATCGTCGCCCCGGATACGCAGTATTTT. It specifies CASSLERIVAPDTQYF.

The CDR3 DNA is TGCGCCAGCAGCCAAGTGTTGGATGCCGGGGAGCTGTTTTTT. Protein product: CASSQVLDAGELFF. The V call is TRBV4-3, the J call TRBJ2-2; D remains ambiguous. Per the germline V gene, CDR1 is LGHNA and CDR2 is YSLEER. The CDR3 runs to 14 residues. Trimming cost V 1 base and J 6 bases, with 9 bases left between them.